Listed here are 26 T cell receptor beta chains from one sample, sequenced in a study of T cell responses to AZD1222 COVID-19 vaccine. The table came from immunoSEQ multiplex PCR; TCRdb's copy has only in-frame clones and leaves some out. The table includes more than 80,000 clones, 80% to 95% detected once. This specimen was peripheral blood, taken 28 days after the second AZD1222 dose. These receptor sequences come from an adult who received the AZD1222 COVID-19 vaccine.

The chain carries TRBV7-8 and TRBJ1-6; tentatively, D is TRBD1 (6 bases). Trimming shortened V by 0 bases and J by 8 bases, and 8 bases separated the two germline ends. Germline CDR1 SGHVS, CDR2 FQNEAQ. This CDR3 has 14 residues. The CDR3 DNA reads TGTGCCAGCAGCTTAGCAGGGGGATATTCACCCCTCCACTTT. Protein product: CASSLAGGYSPLHF.

Only one count was recorded for this clone. This chain joins TRBV7-9 and TRBJ2-1, with 10 bases lining up with TRBD2. Trimming took 7 bases from V and 0 from J; bases not matched to a gene: 18. Germline-derived CDR1 and CDR2 are SEHNR and FQNEAQ (reference sequence). The CDR3 has 20 residues. The CDR3, as DNA: TGTGCCAGCACCACTGGCCTAGCGGGGGTCCCCCCCAGCTCCTACAATGAGCAGTTCTTC. It encodes CASTTGLAGVPPSSYNEQFF.

The chain combines TRBV19 with TRBJ2-1; a possible D gene is TRBD2 (6 bases). The ends were cut back, 5 bases at V and 9 bases at J, with 20 bases in the middle. The CDR3 sequence is 15 residues long. Germline V CDR1 and CDR2: LNHDA, SQIVND (reference sequence). CDR3 nucleotide sequence: TGTGCCAGTAGTCCCCCGCCGCGGGGCATTGGTGAGCAGTTCTTC. Its translation is CASSPPPRGIGEQFF.

This chain links TRBV7-3 with TRBJ2-3; either TRBD1 or TRBD2 may fit D (5 bases each). The CDR3 consists of 18 residues. Deletions cut 0 bases from V and 0 bases from J, with 16 bases between. Germline CDR1 reads SGHTA; CDR2 reads FQGTGA. The CDR3 nucleotides read TGTGCCAGCAGCTTAACCGCGGTGTCGGGGCCTAGCACAGATACGCAGTATTTT. This sequence encodes CASSLTAVSGPSTDTQYF.

This chain connects TRBV5-4 to TRBJ1-5; D remains unclear. Trimming cost V 4 bases and J 5 bases, with 10 bases left between them. This CDR3 comprises 13 residues. The germline V gene has CDR1 SGHNT and CDR2 YYREEE (reference sequence). CDR3 coding DNA: TGTGCCAGCAGCGGAGGGCGTGATCAGCCCCAGCATTTT. This translates into CASSGGRDQPQHF.

This clone occurred once. This chain links TRBV7-2 with TRBJ1-3; the D is unclear. This CDR3 spans 15 amino acids. Trimming left V 5 bases short and J 0 bases short, with 11 bases between. Germline V CDR1 and CDR2: SGHTA, FQGNSA. The chain's CDR3 is CASSPRLPSGNTIYF. The CDR3 nucleotides are TGTGCCAGCAGCCCCCGTCTCCCCTCTGGAAACACCATATATTTT.

This clone has just a few counts. The gene calls are TRBV7-2 and TRBJ2-3, with 7 bases matching TRBD2. The V gene end was trimmed by 6 bases and the J gene end by 2 bases; junction bases not matched to a gene: 11. The CDR3 totals 16 residues. CDR1 is SGHTA and CDR2 is FQGNSA in the germline V gene. The CDR3 DNA is TGTGCCAGCAGGTTCGCCAGCGGGGTCGCCACAGATACGCAGTATTTT. Residues: CASRFASGVATDTQYF.

The chain is built from TRBV3-1 (or the pseudogene TRBV3-2) and TRBJ1-2; maybe TRBD1 (6 bases). Germline V gives CDR1 LGHDT, CDR2 YNNKEL (reference sequence). V dropped 0 bases and J dropped 6 bases, with 14 bases sitting between them. The CDR3 is made up of 15 amino acids. The CDR3 loop is CASSQEWAAGDGYTF. The CDR3 DNA follows: TGTGCCAGCAGCCAAGAATGGGCGGCAGGGGATGGCTACACCTTC.

This sequence joins TRBV3-1 (or the pseudogene TRBV3-2) and TRBJ2-2; perhaps TRBD2 as D (6 bases). CDR1 LGHDT and CDR2 YNNKEL come from the germline V gene (reference sequence). The CDR3 is made up of 15 amino acids. The germline V and J ends were trimmed by 2 bases and 5 bases, with 12 bases remaining between them. This chain's CDR3 is CASSQTLGGTGELFF. The CDR3 region has the DNA TGTGCCAGCAGCCAAACCCTCGGGGGTACCGGGGAGCTGTTTTTT.

The chain is built from TRBV7-2 and TRBJ1-2; 7 positions agree with TRBD1. The germline CDR1 and CDR2 sequences are SGHTA and FQGNSA. The CDR3 spans 14 residues. V lost 5 bases, J lost 7 bases, and 10 bases stayed unmatched. CDR3 DNA sequence: TGTGCCAGCAGCCGGGACAGCGAAGGAGGTGGCTACACCTTC. Its translation is CASSRDSEGGGYTF.

The chain combines TRBV6-5 with TRBJ1-6; TRBD1 agrees at 8 bases. Germline V CDR1 and CDR2: MNHEY, SVGAGI. The V segment lost 7 bases and the J segment 5 bases; nucleotides outside the gene matches: 4. The CDR3 runs to 14 residues. The CDR3 nucleotides are TGTGCCAGCAAGACAGGGGTGGATAATTCACCCCTCCACTTT. This sequence encodes CASKTGVDNSPLHF.

The V and J genes are TRBV5-4 and TRBJ1-1; 8 bases are shared with TRBD1. This CDR3 contains 16 residues. Germline values: CDR1 SGHNT, CDR2 YYREEE (reference sequence). V lost 4 bases and J lost 1; bases outside the gene matches: 9. Here the CDR3 reads CASSILRGQGNTEAFF. The CDR3 bases are TGTGCCAGCAGCATCCTCAGAGGACAGGGGAACACTGAAGCTTTCTTT.

The V gene is TRBV6-5, the J gene TRBJ2-2; D not resolved. There are 15 residues in the CDR3. The germline CDR1 and CDR2 sequences are MNHEY and SVGAGI. Trimming left V 2 bases short and J 1 base short, with 8 bases between. The CDR3 sequence is CASSYESGNTGELFF. In nucleotides, the CDR3 is TGTGCCAGCAGTTACGAATCGGGGAACACCGGGGAGCTGTTTTTT.

The gene calls are TRBV15 and TRBJ2-5, with TRBD1 as a possible D gene (6 bases). The CDR3 has 14 residues. Germline V gene lookup returns CDR1 LNHNV and CDR2 YYDKDF (reference sequence). The V gene lost 8 bases and the J gene lost 4 bases, with 17 bases spanning the gap. The CDR3 DNA is TGTGCCACCCGGGACATCACCAGGGGAGAGACCCAGTACTTC. Its protein is CATRDITRGETQYF.

V and J are TRBV12-5 and TRBJ2-3; D possibly corresponds to TRBD2 (6 bases). The V end was cut by 7 bases, the J end by 3 bases, with 14 bases between. The CDR3 has 14 residues. Germline CDR1 LGHNT, CDR2 FRNRAP. CDR3 DNA: TGTGCTAGTGCCCTAAGGAGGGGAACAGATACGCAGTATTTT. Translation: CASALRRGTDTQYF.

The chain combines TRBV9 with TRBJ2-2, with D hard to call. The germline CDR1 and CDR2 sequences are SGDLS and YYNGEE. There are 15 residues in the CDR3. The V end lost 2 bases, the J end lost 1 base, and 9 bases lay between the germline ends. The CDR3 loop is CASSVISRNTGELFF. The CDR3 DNA is TGTGCCAGCAGCGTTATTTCCAGGAACACCGGGGAGCTGTTTTTT.

The rearrangement links TRBV6-2 or TRBV6-3 to TRBJ2-4; tentative D call: TRBD2 (5 bases). The germline V gene has CDR1 MNHEY and CDR2 SVGEGT. This CDR3 contains 18 residues. V was pared by 0 bases and J by 1 base, with 16 bases between. The CDR3 DNA reads TGTGCCAGCAGTTACTCGAGAGGTTCAGGAGGCGCCAAAAACATTCAGTACTTC. Its translation is CASSYSRGSGGAKNIQYF.

The chain employs TRBV5-1 and TRBJ2-5; no clear D gene. From germline, CDR1 is SGHRS and CDR2 YFSETQ. The CDR3 contains 13 residues. Trimming shortened V by 0 bases and J by 2 bases, and 5 bases separated the two germline ends. The CDR3 loop is CASSLGLQETQYF. CDR3 nucleotide sequence: TGCGCCAGCAGCTTGGGTCTTCAAGAGACCCAGTACTTC.

The rearrangement links TRBV16 to TRBJ1-5; D is possibly TRBD1 (6 bases). Between the trimmed V and J ends, which lost 4 bases and 4 bases, there was a span of 11 bases. This CDR3 is built from 14 residues. In germline, CDR1 is KGHSY, CDR2 FQNENV. The CDR3 DNA reads as TGTGCCAGCAGCCCCGTCCAGGGGAATCAGCCCCAGCATTTT. It yields the protein CASSPVQGNQPQHF.

This clone appeared once. The chain is built from TRBV6-6 and TRBJ2-1, with 9 nucleotides matching TRBD1. Germline V gene data show CDR1 as MNHNY and CDR2 as SVGAGI (reference sequence). After removal of 5 bases from V and 7 bases from J, the junction contained 9 bases not matched to a gene. CDR3 length: 15 amino acids. The CDR3 region has the DNA TGTGCCAGCAGTCCACCCGACAGGGGGAGGAATGAGCAGTTCTTC. It specifies CASSPPDRGRNEQFF.

The chain uses TRBV7-9 and TRBJ2-2, with a weak D call TRBD2 (7 bases). Germline assignment: CDR1 SEHNR and CDR2 FQNEAQ (reference sequence). CDR3 size: 16 residues. V lost 3 bases and J lost 1, with 12 bases in between. In DNA, the CDR3 is TGTGCCAGCAGCTTCGGCGGGGGACAGAACACCGGGGAGCTGTTTTTT. It translates to CASSFGGGQNTGELFF. The variable domain in full, completed from reference TRBV7-9 and TRBJ2-2, reads DTGVSQNPRHKITKRGQNVTFRCDPISEHNRLYWYRQTLGQGPEFLTYFQNEAQLEKSRLLSDRFSAERPKGSFSTLEIQRTEQGDSAMYLCASSFGGGQNTGELFFGEGSRLTVL.

The V call is TRBV28, the J call TRBJ1-5; possible D gene TRBD1, 5 bases. Germline assignment: CDR1 MDHEN and CDR2 SYDVKM. The CDR3 has 16 residues. Trimming pared 5 bases from V and 3 bases from J, leaving 17 bases between. The DNA of the CDR3 is TGTGCCAGCAGTCCCCAGGGTAATGGAAACAATCAGCCCCAGCATTTT. Translating it yields CASSPQGNGNNQPQHF.

The DNA of the CDR3 is TGTGCCAGCAGCCATTTGACAGGTAGTTACTATGGCTACACCTTC. It is translated as CASSHLTGSYYGYTF. The gene calls are TRBV3-1 (or the pseudogene TRBV3-2) and TRBJ1-2; tentative D call: TRBD1 (6 bases). Germline V gene lookup returns CDR1 LGHDT and CDR2 YNNKEL (reference sequence). The CDR3 has 15 amino acids. V was clipped by 3 bases and J by 3 bases, with 14 bases between them.

The rearrangement links TRBV27 to TRBJ2-3, with D unclear. The CDR3 sequence is 12 residues long. Germline V gives CDR1 MNHEY, CDR2 SMNVEV (reference sequence). Trimming shortened V by 2 bases and J by 5 bases, and 5 bases separated the two germline ends. CDR3 loop: CASSLLGDTQYF. The CDR3 nucleotides are TGTGCCAGCAGTTTACTAGGAGATACGCAGTATTTT.

This chain uses TRBV6-1 with TRBJ2-5; 14 bases line up with TRBD2. CDR1 MNHNS and CDR2 SASEGT come from the germline V gene. V shed 4 bases and J 5 bases; nucleotides not matched to a gene: 6. The CDR3 is made up of 16 amino acids. CDR3 protein: CASSGTSGGFLETQYF. The CDR3 nucleotides are TGTGCCAGCAGTGGGACTAGCGGGGGGTTTTTGGAGACCCAGTACTTC.

The chain couples TRBV19 to TRBJ2-3; possibly TRBD2 for D (6 bases). Trimming removed 1 base at V and 5 bases at J, with 13 bases between. Germline V gene sequence: CDR1 LNHDA, CDR2 SQIVND (reference sequence). This CDR3 is 15 amino acids long. CDR3 in DNA: TGTGCCAGTAGTATAGGGGGGGTTGAGGGAGATACGCAGTATTTT. It encodes CASSIGGVEGDTQYF.